Shown below are 29 T cell receptor beta chains from a single sample sequenced in a study of cytomegalovirus exposure and HLA in healthy donors. The PCR employed 60 Vbeta primers together with 13 Jbeta primers. The method was immunoSEQ multiplex PCR; TCRdb's version includes in-frame clones alone and lacks a portion of them. The table includes some 51,000 clones, 77% detected once. The sample comprised PBMCs. Receptors originate from a female donor in good health and CMV-seronegative.

This clone appeared a few times. The chain couples TRBV30 to TRBJ2-5; 8 nucleotides line up with TRBD1. This CDR3 region has 14 residues. Germline CDR1 is GTSNPN and CDR2 is SVGIG (reference sequence). V shed 2 bases and J 2 bases; nucleotides not matched to a gene: 4. CDR3 in amino acids: CAWSPGTGQETQYF. The CDR3 bases are TGTGCCTGGAGTCCAGGGACAGGACAAGAGACCCAGTACTTC.

This chain connects TRBV15 to TRBJ2-2; D may be TRBD2 (5 bases). Germline V CDR1 and CDR2: LNHNV, YYDKDF (reference sequence). Trimming cost V 1 base and J 0 bases, with 9 bases left between them. This CDR3 is built from 16 residues. The CDR3 reads CATSRGGLANTGELFF. The CDR3 coding sequence is TGTGCCACCAGCAGAGGAGGGCTCGCGAACACCGGGGAGCTGTTTTTT.

The chain couples TRBV9 to TRBJ2-2, with 11 bases fitting TRBD2. Germline lookup yields CDR1 SGDLS and CDR2 YYNGEE. V shed 3 bases and J 0 bases; nucleotides not matched to a gene: 7. The length of the CDR3 is 18 residues. The CDR3 DNA is TGTGCCAGCAGCGACCCTCGACTAGCGGGGACGAACACCGGGGAGCTGTTTTTT. Its protein is CASSDPRLAGTNTGELFF.

V and J are TRBV7-2 and TRBJ2-7; no clear D gene. Germline V lookup: CDR1 SGHTA, CDR2 FQGNSA. The CDR3 covers 12 residues. Trimming took off 4 bases at V and 2 bases at J, with 6 bases between the two ends. The CDR3 sequence is CASSSPPYEQYF. CDR3 DNA sequence: TGTGCCAGCAGCTCTCCCCCCTACGAGCAGTACTTC.

This clone has just a few counts. J is TRBJ2-1 and V is TRBV7-3; a weak D match, TRBD2 (6 bases). V was clipped by 1 base and J by 4 bases, with 20 bases between them. CDR3 length equals 18 residues. Germline CDR1 is SGHTA and CDR2 is FQGTGA. The CDR3 DNA follows: TGTGCCAGCAGCTTAAGTAGCGGAACCCGGGGCAAATACAATGAGCAGTTCTTC. Translation gives CASSLSSGTRGKYNEQFF.

The chain uses TRBV28 and TRBJ2-3; possibly TRBD2 for D (6 bases). V lost 2 bases, J lost 0 bases, and 6 bases lay in between. The CDR3 runs 14 residues. Germline CDR1 is MDHEN and CDR2 is SYDVKM. CDR3 DNA: TGTGCCAGCAGTTTAGGGACTAGCACAGATACGCAGTATTTT. Translating gives CASSLGTSTDTQYF. The full variable domain, rest sourced from reference TRBV28 and TRBJ2-3, is DVKVTQSSRYLVKRTGEKVFLECVQDMDHENMFWYRQDPGLGLRLIYFSYDVKMKEKGDIPEGYSVSREKKERFSLILESASTNQTSMYLCASSLGTSTDTQYFGPGTRLTVL.

The chain is built from TRBV9 and TRBJ1-1; possibly TRBD1 for D (6 bases). V lost 4 bases and J lost 7, with 26 bases in between. Germline V CDR1 and CDR2: SGDLS, YYNGEE. This CDR3 region has 17 residues. The CDR3 DNA reads TGTGCCAGCAGCTTTGAGGGGACACCCTTTTCCAAAGATGAAGCTTTCTTT. Amino acids: CASSFEGTPFSKDEAFF. Looking up the rest from reference TRBV9 and TRBJ1-1 gives the full variable domain: DSGVTQTPKHLITATGQRVTLRCSPRSGDLSVYWYQQSLDQGLQFLIQYYNGEERAKGNILERFSAQQFPDLHSELNLSSLELGDSALYFCASSFEGTPFSKDEAFFGQGTRLTVV.

The J gene is TRBJ2-7, the V gene TRBV10-2; D might be TRBD1 or TRBD2, each matching 6 bases. The CDR3 length is 14 residues. Germline loops: CDR1 WSHSY, CDR2 SAAADI. With 6 bases removed from V and 9 bases from J, the gap between germline ends came to 21 bases. CDR3 sequence: CASREGHALGGQYF. The CDR3 nucleotides are TGCGCCAGCAGGGAGGGACATGCCCTGGGGGGGCAGTACTTC.

The CDR3 here is CASSEGREQTYGYTF. CDR3 DNA: TGTGCCAGCAGTGAGGGAAGGGAGCAGACTTATGGCTACACCTTC. J is TRBJ1-2 and V is TRBV2; no reliable D call. This CDR3 has 15 residues. Germline V gene sequence: CDR1 SNHLY, CDR2 FYNNEI. Between the trimmed V and J ends, which lost 3 bases and 5 bases, there was a span of 16 bases.

This chain connects TRBV30 to TRBJ1-5; D may be TRBD1 (5 bases). Germline V gene lookup returns CDR1 GTSNPN and CDR2 SVGIG (reference sequence). The CDR3 spans 15 residues. Trimming removed 2 bases from V and 2 bases from J, with 13 bases in between. The CDR3: CAWSSGGAGNQPQHF. CDR3 nucleotides: TGTGCCTGGAGTAGTGGAGGGGCCGGCAATCAGCCCCAGCATTTT.

V usage is TRBV19 and J usage is TRBJ2-5; 10 nucleotides agree with TRBD1. The DNA end is more similar to TRBJ2-7, so the J call may be wrong. Germline V gives CDR1 LNHDA, CDR2 SQIVND (reference sequence). The CDR3 has 14 residues. CDR3 nucleotides: TGTGCCAGTAGTTGGGGACAGGGGTCCTACGAGCAGTACTTC. Encoded protein: CASSWGQGSYEQYF.

In this sample, this clone turned up once. The chain carries TRBV19 and TRBJ2-2, with a tentative D call TRBD1 (5 bases). V lost 6 bases and J lost 6, with 11 bases in between. This CDR3 has 13 residues. Looked up from germline, CDR1 is LNHDA and CDR2 is SQIVND (reference sequence). This CDR3 reads CASRQDEAGELFF. DNA for the CDR3: TGTGCCAGTAGACAGGACGAGGCCGGGGAGCTGTTTTTT.

The CDR3 sequence is CASSLGQGTMNTEAFF. The CDR3, as DNA: TGTGCCAGCAGTTTAGGGCAGGGAACAATGAACACTGAAGCTTTCTTT. The rearrangement uses TRBV28 and TRBJ1-1; a weak D match, TRBD1 (5 bases). This CDR3 is built from 16 residues. Per germline, CDR1 MDHEN and CDR2 SYDVKM. Between the trimmed V and J ends, which lost 2 bases and 0 bases, there was a span of 13 bases.

The rearrangement joins TRBV7-9 to TRBJ1-2; 9 nucleotides match TRBD1. The J segment lost 7 bases and the V segment lost 3 bases, leaving 6 bases of the junction unmatched. CDR3 length: 14 amino acids. Germline lookup yields CDR1 SEHNR and CDR2 FQNEAQ (reference sequence). The CDR3 sequence: CASSFPGQGGGYTF. DNA of the CDR3: TGTGCCAGCAGCTTCCCGGGACAGGGAGGTGGCTACACCTTC.

This clone has more than one count but fewer than ten. The chain combines TRBV18 with TRBJ2-7, with D maybe TRBD2 (5 bases). This CDR3 comprises 12 residues. V was cut by 3 bases and J by 4 bases, with 7 bases left in between. Germline V lookup: CDR1 KGHSH, CDR2 LQKENI. The DNA of the CDR3 is TGTGCCAGCTCACCGACTACTTACGAGCAGTACTTC. Encoded protein: CASSPTTYEQYF.

This clone was detected once. The chain joins TRBV11-2 to TRBJ2-5; TRBD2 agrees at 8 bases. This CDR3 comprises 17 residues. Germline lookup yields CDR1 SGHAT and CDR2 FQNNGV. Trimming cost V 4 bases and J 5 bases; bases outside gene matches: 15. The CDR3 here is CASSWSGRGDTQETQYF. The CDR3 DNA reads as TGTGCCAGCAGCTGGTCCGGGCGGGGGGACACCCAGGAGACCCAGTACTTC.

The rearrangement links TRBV7-3 to TRBJ2-1; the D gene is possibly TRBD1 (5 bases). V was pared by 1 base and J by 7 bases, with 11 bases between. Per the germline V gene, CDR1 is SGHTA and CDR2 is FQGTGA. There are 14 residues in the CDR3. Written as DNA, the CDR3 is TGTGCCAGCAGCTTAAGTCAGGGTACGAATGAGCAGTTCTTC. This translates into CASSLSQGTNEQFF.

The chain has TRBV7-9 and TRBJ2-7; 13 bases align to TRBD2. There are 18 residues in the CDR3. CDR1 and CDR2 (germline): SEHNR, FQNEAQ (reference sequence). V dropped 2 bases and J dropped 6; count of bases not matched to a gene: 13. In nucleotides, the CDR3 is TGTGCCAGCAGCTTAACGGGACTAGCGGGAAATGGGCGATTCGAGCAGTACTTC. Translation gives CASSLTGLAGNGRFEQYF.

This chain connects TRBV2 to TRBJ2-1; 13 positions agree with TRBD2. The germline V gene has CDR1 SNHLY and CDR2 FYNNEI. V dropped 6 bases and J dropped 6; count of bases not matched to a gene: 8. The CDR3 runs to 16 residues. CDR3 coding DNA: TGTGCCAGCAGGAAAGGACTAGCGGGAGATGGCAATGAGCAGTTCTTC. This encodes CASRKGLAGDGNEQFF.

This sequence joins TRBV28 and TRBJ1-2, with 9 bases aligning to TRBD1. Germline V CDR1 and CDR2: MDHEN, SYDVKM. The CDR3 is 14 amino acids. The V segment lost 5 bases and the J segment 7 bases; nucleotides outside the gene matches: 8. The DNA of the CDR3 is TGTGCCAGCAGTACCGGGGACAGGGAGGCTGGCTACACCTTC. Translation: CASSTGDREAGYTF.

The chain recombines TRBV6-5 with TRBJ2-7; D is unclear. Germline CDR1 is MNHEY and CDR2 is SVGAGI. This CDR3 has 14 residues. The V and J ends lost 5 bases and 3 bases respectively, with 14 bases between them. CDR3 DNA: TGTGCCAGCAGTCCGGCCGACAATATCTACGAGCAGTACTTC. The encoded protein is CASSPADNIYEQYF.

This chain connects TRBV5-1 to TRBJ2-5; 10 bases are a match to TRBD2. The DNA matches TRBJ2-7 better at its end, which makes the J call doubtful. The germline V gene encodes CDR1 SGHRS and CDR2 YFSETQ. The CDR3 loop spans 15 amino acids. CDR3 loop: CASSLGLAGEYEQYF. The CDR3 region has the DNA TGCGCCAGCAGCTTGGGTCTAGCGGGAGAATACGAGCAGTACTTC.

This clone was observed a single time. The chain carries TRBV28 and TRBJ1-1; D call uncertain. Germline V gives CDR1 MDHEN, CDR2 SYDVKM. The V end was cut by 5 bases, the J end by 1 base, with 14 bases between. This CDR3 has 15 amino acids. In nucleotides, the CDR3 is TGTGCCAGCAGTCCTGCGGCGGGCGGGAACACTGAAGCTTTCTTT. It yields the protein CASSPAAGGNTEAFF. The full variable domain, in which reference TRBV28 and TRBJ1-1 provide the parts outside the CDR3, is DVKVTQSSRYLVKRTGEKVFLECVQDMDHENMFWYRQDPGLGLRLIYFSYDVKMKEKGDIPEGYSVSREKKERFSLILESASTNQTSMYLCASSPAAGGNTEAFFGQGTRLTVV.

The V call is TRBV6-1, the J call TRBJ1-5, with D perhaps TRBD1 (5 bases). The CDR3 extends over 15 amino acids. The ends were cut back, 3 bases at V and 6 bases at J, with 15 bases in the middle. Germline V gene sequence: CDR1 MNHNS, CDR2 SASEGT. CDR3 DNA: TGTGCCAGCAGTGAGGGTTGGCAGGGCGGTCAGCCCCAGCATTTT. Residues: CASSEGWQGGQPQHF.

The chain uses TRBV10-1 and TRBJ1-5; 8 bases match TRBD1. The V gene end was trimmed by 4 bases and the J gene end by 5 bases; junction bases not matched to a gene: 7. The CDR3 has 15 residues. Germline assignment: CDR1 WNHNN and CDR2 SYGVQD (reference sequence). CDR3 in amino acids: CASSGTGCWYQPQHF. Here the CDR3 DNA reads TGCGCCAGCAGTGGGACAGGGTGTTGGTATCAGCCCCAGCATTTT.

The chain couples TRBV5-1 to TRBJ2-7, with unresolved D. The CDR3 extends over 12 amino acids. Germline CDR1 SGHRS, CDR2 YFSETQ. The germline V and J ends were trimmed by 4 bases and 6 bases, with 11 bases remaining between them. The CDR3 here is CASSDDGPEQYF. The CDR3 DNA follows: TGCGCCAGCAGCGACGATGGGCCCGAGCAGTACTTC.

This chain uses TRBV6-5 with TRBJ1-5, with 7 bases that match TRBD1. Germline loops: CDR1 MNHEY, CDR2 SVGAGI. The CDR3 is 13 amino acids. V was clipped by 5 bases and J by 9 bases; unmatched bases: 7. CDR3: CASSRQGLLPQHF. The CDR3 DNA reads TGTGCCAGCAGTAGACAGGGACTGTTGCCCCAGCATTTT.

The rearrangement uses TRBV11-3 and TRBJ2-1; D perhaps matches TRBD1 (6 bases). The V gene lost 4 bases and the J gene lost 8 bases, with 9 bases spanning the gap. The CDR3 totals 12 residues. Germline CDR1 SGHNT, CDR2 YENEEA. In DNA form, the CDR3 reads TGTGCCAGCAGCTCAAGGGGGTATGAGCAGTTCTTC. It encodes CASSSRGYEQFF.

This clone came up once. The chain employs TRBV6-5 and TRBJ1-1; no clear D. V was trimmed by 2 bases and J by 3 bases, leaving 13 bases between them. Per the germline V gene, CDR1 is MNHEY and CDR2 is SVGAGI. The CDR3 is 15 residues long. CDR3 residues: CASSYGLTRDTEAFF. The CDR3 nucleotides are TGTGCCAGCAGTTACGGTCTTACACGGGACACTGAAGCTTTCTTT.